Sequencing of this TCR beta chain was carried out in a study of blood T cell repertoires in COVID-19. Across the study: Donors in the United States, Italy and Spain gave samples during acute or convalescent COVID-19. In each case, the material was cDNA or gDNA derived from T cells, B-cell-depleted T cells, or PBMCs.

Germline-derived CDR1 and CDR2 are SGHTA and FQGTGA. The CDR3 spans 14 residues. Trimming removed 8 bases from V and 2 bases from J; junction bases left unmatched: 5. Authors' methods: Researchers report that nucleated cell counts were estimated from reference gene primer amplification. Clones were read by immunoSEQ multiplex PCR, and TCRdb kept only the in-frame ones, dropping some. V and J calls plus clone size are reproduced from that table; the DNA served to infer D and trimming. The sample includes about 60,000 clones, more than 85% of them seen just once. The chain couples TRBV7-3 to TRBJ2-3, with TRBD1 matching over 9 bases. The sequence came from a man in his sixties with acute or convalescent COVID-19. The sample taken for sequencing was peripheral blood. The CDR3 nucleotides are TGTGCCAGCGGGACAGGGCGATCCACAGATACGCAGTATTTT. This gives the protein CASGTGRSTDTQYF.